This entry is about one T cell receptor (beta chain). As yet, its antigen is unknown. The CDR3 loop spans 15 amino acids. CDR1 and CDR2 (germline): SQVTM, ANQGSEA. Deletions cut 6 bases from V and 2 bases from J, with 18 bases between. The PCR contained 60 Vbeta and 13 Jbeta primers. Here immunoSEQ multiplex PCR was the method, and the copy in TCRdb shows in-frame clones only, minus some. Of about 190,000 clones listed, around four fifths are singletons. This sample is part of a study of cytomegalovirus exposure and HLA in healthy donors. Overall study results and limits: Data from an earlier analysis indicated that most TCR beta V segments were productive either about 87% or about 30% of the time.

The sequenced sample was PBMCs. J is TRBJ2-3 and V is TRBV29-1; D may be TRBD2 (5 bases). The TCR sequence derives from a woman aged 18-29 years in good health and CMV-seronegative. The CDR3 coding sequence is TGCAGCGTGCGAACTAGGTGGGAAAACACAGATACGCAGTATTTT. Encoded protein: CSVRTRWENTDTQYF.